This T cell receptor beta chain was captured by sequencing in a study of T cells in Graves' hyperthyroidism and ophthalmopathy. RNA transcripts were the template for amplifying TCR beta CDR3 regions. The HTBI primer set served for first-round RT-PCR of the TCR CDR3. TCRdb reprocessed the multiplex PCR reads via MiXCR and lists one record per CDR3 protein. The sample holds fewer than 500,000 distinct CDR3 sequences, approximately 14% seen once. This clonotype showed up just a few times. The junction differs from germline at one of its ends, possibly a read error. The CDR3 covers 15 residues. Germline values: CDR1 MNHNS, CDR2 SASEGT.

The rearrangement links TRBV6-1 to TRBJ2-1; D is ambiguous. This receptor was identified in a woman aged 30 to 39 with Graves' ophthalmopathy. The sequencing sample was made of blood. CDR3: CASSGHTSSYNEQSF. CDR3 DNA: TGTGCCAGCAGTGGCCACACGAGCTCCTACAATGAGCAGTCCTTC.